Sequencing of this TCR beta chain was carried out in a study of neurological immune-mediated disorders. TCRdb reanalysed the 5' RACE reads using MiXCR and keeps one entry per CDR3 protein. The profile covers about 36,000 distinct CDR3 sequences, with 10% appearing a single time and about 7% taken by the ten largest. Germline CDR1 and CDR2: SGHRS and YFSETQ. The ends were cut back, 4 bases at V and 0 bases at J, with 16 bases in the middle. This CDR3 has 16 amino acids. The sample comprised PBMCs. The rearrangement joins TRBV5-1 to TRBJ1-1, with a weak D call TRBD1 (5 bases). The clonotype comes from a woman aged 25 to 45 with HTLV-1-associated myelopathy (HAM/TSP). The CDR3 DNA is TGCGCCAGCAGCCCAAGACTGACAGTACTGAACACTGAAGCTTTCTTT. It specifies CASSPRLTVLNTEAFF.